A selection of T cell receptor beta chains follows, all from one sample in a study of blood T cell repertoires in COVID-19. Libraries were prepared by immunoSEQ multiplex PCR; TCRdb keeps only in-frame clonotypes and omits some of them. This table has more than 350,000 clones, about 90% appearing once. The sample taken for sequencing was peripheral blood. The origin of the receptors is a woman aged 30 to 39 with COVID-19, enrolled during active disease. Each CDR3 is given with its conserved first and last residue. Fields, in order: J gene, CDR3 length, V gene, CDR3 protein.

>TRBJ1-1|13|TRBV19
CASSILAGDEAFF
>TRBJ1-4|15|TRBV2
CASRPPGQGNEKLFF
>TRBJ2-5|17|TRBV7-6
CASSLIPARGLEETQYF
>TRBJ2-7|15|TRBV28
CASSLRGQGKNEQYF
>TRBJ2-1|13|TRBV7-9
CASSSSPAREQFF
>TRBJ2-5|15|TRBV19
CPRGGGGEGQETQYF
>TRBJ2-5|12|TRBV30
CAWSPGWETQYF
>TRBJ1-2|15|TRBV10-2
CASSESPLYPSGYTF
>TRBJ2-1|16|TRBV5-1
CASRSPTSGAYNEQFF
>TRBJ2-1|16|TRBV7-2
CASSLNQGLAGGEQFF
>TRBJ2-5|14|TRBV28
CASSFHGGKETQYF
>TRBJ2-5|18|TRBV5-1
CASSLPGTSGRGKETQYF
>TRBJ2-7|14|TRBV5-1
CASSLGSRFLEQYF
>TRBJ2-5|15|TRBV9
CASSFRAREVETQYF
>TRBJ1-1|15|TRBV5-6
CASSQMTGGATEAFF
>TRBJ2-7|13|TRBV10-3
CAISESGQGEQYF
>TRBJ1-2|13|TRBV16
CASTRDRAYGYTF
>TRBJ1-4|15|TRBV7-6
CASSPAGQGNEKLFF
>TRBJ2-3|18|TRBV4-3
CASSQDPPRGLAGDTQYF
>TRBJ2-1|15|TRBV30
CAWSEASGSLDEQFF
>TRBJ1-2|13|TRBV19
CASKRDRGHGYTF
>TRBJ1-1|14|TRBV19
CASSRVRRNTEAFF
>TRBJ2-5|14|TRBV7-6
CASSSDFIRETQYF
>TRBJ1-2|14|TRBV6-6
CASYAGAHGYGYTF
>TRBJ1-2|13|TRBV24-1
CATRPRGMDGYTF